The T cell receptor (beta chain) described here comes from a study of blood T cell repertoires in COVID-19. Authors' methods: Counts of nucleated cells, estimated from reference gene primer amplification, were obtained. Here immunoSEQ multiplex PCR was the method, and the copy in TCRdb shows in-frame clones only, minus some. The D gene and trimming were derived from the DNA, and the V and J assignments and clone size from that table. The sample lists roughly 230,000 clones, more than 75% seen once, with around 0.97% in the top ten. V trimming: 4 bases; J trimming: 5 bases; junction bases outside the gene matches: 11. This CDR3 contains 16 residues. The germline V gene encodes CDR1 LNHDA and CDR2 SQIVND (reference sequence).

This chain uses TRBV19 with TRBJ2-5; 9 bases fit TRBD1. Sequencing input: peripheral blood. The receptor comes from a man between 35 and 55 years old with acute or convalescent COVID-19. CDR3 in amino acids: CASSTLRTGAVETQYF. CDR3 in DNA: TGTGCCAGTAGTACCCTTAGGACAGGGGCTGTCGAGACCCAGTACTTC.